This T cell receptor beta chain appears in the sequencing data of a study of blood T cells in healthy people across ages. Across the whole study: There was about one barcoded beta molecule captured by template switching per two T cells.

The CDR3 spans 13 residues. Germline-derived CDR1 and CDR2 are DFQATT and SNEGSKA (reference sequence). The V gene end was trimmed by 4 bases and the J gene end by 4 bases; junction bases not matched to a gene: 6. PCR was performed a second time for about 6 to 11 cycles using a sample-barcoded 5' primer and a J-beta primer mix. Tagging of each cDNA molecule was performed by a template-switch adaptor with 12 random nucleotides. One entry per CDR3 protein results from TCRdb running MiXCR on the 5' RACE reads. The profile covers about 810,000 distinct CDR3 sequences, with approximately 35% appearing a single time and roughly 13% taken by the ten largest. This clonotype was seen at least ten times.

The V call is TRBV20-1, the J call TRBJ2-7, with 8 positions matching TRBD1. The receptor's source is a man between 18 and 29 years old in good health. Sequencing input: blood. In DNA form, the CDR3 reads TGCAGTGCTACCGGACAGGGTATATACGAGCAGTACTTC. Its translation is CSATGQGIYEQYF.